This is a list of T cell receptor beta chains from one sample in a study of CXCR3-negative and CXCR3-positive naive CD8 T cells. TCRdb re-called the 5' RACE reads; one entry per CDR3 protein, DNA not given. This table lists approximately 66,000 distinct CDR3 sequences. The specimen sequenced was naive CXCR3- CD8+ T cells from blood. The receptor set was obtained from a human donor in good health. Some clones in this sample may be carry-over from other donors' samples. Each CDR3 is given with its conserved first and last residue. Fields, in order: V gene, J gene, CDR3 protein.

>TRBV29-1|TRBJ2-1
CSVVDAGRAYNEQFF
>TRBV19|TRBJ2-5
CASSGLAGGRVGETQYF
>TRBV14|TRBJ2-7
CASSQKLTLYEQYF
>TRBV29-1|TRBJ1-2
CSVEGEGPGGYTF
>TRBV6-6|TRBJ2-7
CASSYLGSGEQYF
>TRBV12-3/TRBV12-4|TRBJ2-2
CASTLTALTGELFF
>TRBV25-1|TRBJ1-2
CASSGLGVHGYTF
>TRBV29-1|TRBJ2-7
CSVLTGQGNEQYF
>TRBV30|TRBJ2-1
CAWSVLAHGEQFF
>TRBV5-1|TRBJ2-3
CASSLVGQGTDTQYF
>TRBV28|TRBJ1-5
CASSSPGTGGNQPQHF
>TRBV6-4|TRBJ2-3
CASSDSSGGAVDTQYF
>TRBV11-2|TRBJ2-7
CASSLYTTGTVYEQYF
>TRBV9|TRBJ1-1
CASSAEGGPLDTEAFF
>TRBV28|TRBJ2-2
CASSFFHDTGELFF
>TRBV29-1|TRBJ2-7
CSVDGLAGGTTYEQYF
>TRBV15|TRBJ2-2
CATSHSGNGELFF
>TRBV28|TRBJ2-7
CASSLSPAKYEQYF
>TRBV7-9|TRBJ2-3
CASSLGGVSDTQYF
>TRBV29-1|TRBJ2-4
CSVEDPGDLAKNIQYF
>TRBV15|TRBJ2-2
CATSEPGQGGSGELFF
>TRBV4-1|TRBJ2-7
CASSQARVSYEQYF
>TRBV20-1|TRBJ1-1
CSARPPGLYTEAFF
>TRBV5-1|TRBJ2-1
CASSLGDREGNEQFF
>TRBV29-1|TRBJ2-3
CSADRSGSTDTQYF
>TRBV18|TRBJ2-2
CASSPPDTITGELFF
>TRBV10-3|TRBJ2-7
CAISVPLAGVYEQYF
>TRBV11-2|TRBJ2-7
CASSLGVTYEQYF
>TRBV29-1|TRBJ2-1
CSVSWRGATYYNEQFF
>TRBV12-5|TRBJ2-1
CASGLGIGVSVYNEQFF
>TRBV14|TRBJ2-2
CASSPKTSGLDGELFF
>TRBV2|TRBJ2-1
CASSETSGTNEQFF
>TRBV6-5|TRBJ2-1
CASSYRDTYNEQFF